These T cell receptor beta chains were read from a single sample in a study of T cells after posttransplantation cyclophosphamide. Data came from immunoSEQ multiplex PCR; TCRdb stores just in-frame clones and leaves some out. Counted here are some 9,200 clones, about 91% occurring once; the ten biggest clones make up 1.6%. Source material: memory CD4+ T cells sorted from PBMCs. The receptor source for this set is a woman aged 60 to 75 in good health, CMV-negative, and a related stem cell transplant donor. Both conserved end residues are part of each CDR3. The D gene is left open where the match is weak. The size entry is marked missing in some rows and otherwise reads once, few, many or a size class.

d_gene	abundance	v_gene	j_gene	CDR3nt	CDR3aa
-	-	TRBV7-2	TRBJ1-2	TGTGCCAGCAGCTTAGGCGGCTATGGCTACACCTTC	CASSLGGYGYTF
-	-	TRBV5-1	TRBJ1-6	TGCGCCAGCCGGGGGGTACCTAATTCACCCCTCCACTTT	CASRGVPNSPLHF
-	-	TRBV11-1	TRBJ2-2	TGTGCCAGCAGCGCTCCGGGAGTATCCACCGGGGAGCTGTTTTTT	CASSAPGVSTGELFF
-	-	TRBV7-9	TRBJ1-1	TGTGCCAGCAGCGTCAGTGCGGGAACTGAAGCTTTCTTT	CASSVSAGTEAFF
-	-	TRBV19	TRBJ2-5	TGTGCCAGTAGTCGCAGGGCCACGGGAGAGACCCAGTACTTC	CASSRRATGETQYF
-	-	TRBV28	TRBJ1-3	TGTGCCAGCAGTTTTCGGGGGGTTTCTGGAAACACCATATATTTT	CASSFRGVSGNTIYF
-	once	TRBV9	TRBJ1-1	TGTGCCAGCAGCGTAGGCGGCCCCGAAGCTTTCTTT	CASSVGGPEAFF
TRBD1	once	TRBV30	TRBJ1-5	TGTGCCTGGAGTGAACCCGGGACAGCCAAGCATTTT	CAWSEPGTAKHF
-	-	TRBV21-1	TRBJ1-6	TGTGCCAGCAGCAAAGGGGAGGGGCCCGGGAATTCACCCCTCCACTTT	CASSKGEGPGNSPLHF
TRBD1	-	TRBV19	TRBJ2-2	TGTGCCAGTAGTCGACAGGGTGGATACACCGGGGAGCTGTTTTTT	CASSRQGGYTGELFF
TRBD1	-	TRBV7-8	TRBJ1-4	TGTGCCAGCAGCTCTCCGGGACAGCTGTGGGAAAAACTGTTTTTT	CASSSPGQLWEKLFF
-	-	TRBV7-9	TRBJ2-6	TGTGCCAGCAGCCCAAGGGGGTCCTCTGGGGCCAACGTCCTGACTTTC	CASSPRGSSGANVLTF
-	-	TRBV27	TRBJ2-6	TGTGCCAGCAGTTTAATCCAGACAGGATTTTCTGGGGCCAACGTCCTGACTTTC	CASSLIQTGFSGANVLTF
-	once	TRBV18	TRBJ2-3	TGTGCCAGCTCACCCCTTCCAGATACGCAGTATTTT	CASSPLPDTQYF
TRBD1	few	TRBV4-2	TRBJ1-6	TGTGCCAGCAGCCAAGATCGGGACAGGGGTTCGACCCTCCACTTT	CASSQDRDRGSTLHF
TRBD2	-	TRBV4-1	TRBJ2-3	TGCGCCAGCAGCCGTGGGACTAGCGGGAGGGGTAGCACAGATACGCAGTATTTT	CASSRGTSGRGSTDTQYF
TRBD1	-	TRBV19	TRBJ1-1	TGTGCCAGTAGCAACAGGGGTGTCGGGAACACTGAAGCTTTCTTT	CASSNRGVGNTEAFF
-	-	TRBV7-2	TRBJ2-7	TGTGCCAGCAGCCCTCGGACCAGCGGCCCTTACGAGCAGTACTTC	CASSPRTSGPYEQYF
TRBD1	-	TRBV19	TRBJ1-1	TGTGCCAGTAGTCCCCTGAACAGGGGGCTGGGGAACACTGAAGCTTTCTTT	CASSPLNRGLGNTEAFF
-	-	TRBV11-2	TRBJ2-5	TGTGCCAGCAGCTTAGATTCGCAAGACTTACACCAAGAGACCCAGTACTTC	CASSLDSQDLHQETQYF
TRBD1	-	TRBV12-5	TRBJ1-2	TGTGCTAGTGGTCATGGGACAGGGGGCAACACCTTC	CASGHGTGGNTF
-	-	TRBV2	TRBJ1-6	TGTGCCAGCAGTCTTCGGTCCGGGAATTCACCCCTCCACTTT	CASSLRSGNSPLHF
TRBD2	-	TRBV5-8	TRBJ2-7	TGTGCCAGCAGCTTGTATACGGGACTAAGGGGCACTGACTACGAGCAGTACTTC	CASSLYTGLRGTDYEQYF
TRBD2	-	TRBV4-2	TRBJ2-4	TGTGCCAGCAGCAAAGAACTTAGCGGGGGTACTTGGTTGGCCAAAAACATTCAGTACTTC	CASSKELSGGTWLAKNIQYF
TRBD2	-	TRBV27	TRBJ2-2	TGTGCCAGCAGGCAGGGACTAGCGTTGAACACCGGGGAGCTGTTTTTT	CASRQGLALNTGELFF
-	-	TRBV28	TRBJ1-2	TGTGCCAGCAGTTTGGTTACGGGGGGTTATGGCTACACCTTC	CASSLVTGGYGYTF
-	-	TRBV10-3	TRBJ1-1	TGTGCCATCAGTGAGGGGAGGAACACTGAAGCTTTCTTT	CAISEGRNTEAFF
TRBD1	-	TRBV7-2	TRBJ1-2	TGTGCCAGCAGCTTAGCGCGACAGGGGTACTATGGCTACACCTTC	CASSLARQGYYGYTF
-	-	TRBV6-6	TRBJ1-5	TGTGCCAGCCAGGGTGGTCAGCCCCAGCATTTT	CASQGGQPQHF
TRBD1	-	TRBV5-1	TRBJ1-1	TGCGCCAGCAGCAGGACAGGGCCCTTTATGAACACTGAAGCTTTCTTT	CASSRTGPFMNTEAFF
-	-	TRBV11-3	TRBJ2-3	TGTGCCAGCAGCTTAGGGGGGCTCAGCACAGATACGCAGTATTTT	CASSLGGLSTDTQYF
-	-	TRBV11-2	TRBJ1-2	TGTGCCAGCAGCTTGCTCCCCCCAGGGGCCGCTAGCGGTGGCTACACCTTC	CASSLLPPGAASGGYTF
TRBD1	-	TRBV5-1	TRBJ2-2	TGCGCCAGCAGGCTGTCAGGGACAGGGACCACCGGGGAGCTGTTTTTT	CASRLSGTGTTGELFF
-	-	TRBV11-2	TRBJ2-5	TGTGCCAGCAGCCTCCAAGAGACCCAGTACTTC	CASSLQETQYF
TRBD1	-	TRBV7-9	TRBJ1-5	TGTGCCAGCAGCCCGGACAGGACCCTTGGGCCCCAGCATTTT	CASSPDRTLGPQHF
-	-	TRBV7-2	TRBJ1-1	TGTGCCAGCAGCTTAATGCCAGGGGTAATCACTGAAGCTTTCTTT	CASSLMPGVITEAFF
TRBD2	-	TRBV10-3	TRBJ2-7	TGTGCCATCAGGGGGACTACGGGGGAGCAGTACTTC	CAIRGTTGEQYF
-	-	TRBV27	TRBJ2-6	TGTGCCAGCAGTTTACATGGGGCCAACGTCCTGACTTTC	CASSLHGANVLTF
-	-	TRBV15	TRBJ1-1	TGTGCCACCAGCAGTTGGGAGGGGTGGACTGAAGCTTTCTTT	CATSSWEGWTEAFF
-	-	TRBV28	TRBJ2-7	TGTGCCAGCAGACTAGCTTTGACCTACGAGCAGTACTTC	CASRLALTYEQYF
-	-	TRBV7-2	TRBJ2-5	TGTGCCAGCAGCTTTTTGCAGGAGACCCAGTACTTC	CASSFLQETQYF
TRBD1	few	TRBV29-1	TRBJ2-3	TGCAGCGTTGACGGACAGGGCACAGATACGCAGTATTTT	CSVDGQGTDTQYF
-	-	TRBV19	TRBJ1-3	TGTGCCAGCGGTTTTTCCTCTGGAAACACCATATATTTT	CASGFSSGNTIYF
-	-	TRBV4-3	TRBJ1-2	TGCGCCAGCAGCCAAGATGCCCGGGGAGTCTATGGCTACACCTTC	CASSQDARGVYGYTF
TRBD1	-	TRBV7-8	TRBJ1-6	TGTGCCAGCAGCTTGACAGGGGACTCTTCACCCCTCCACTTT	CASSLTGDSSPLHF
-	-	TRBV7-2	TRBJ2-5	TGTGCCAGCAGTTTACAAGTCCGGGAGACCCAGTACTTC	CASSLQVRETQYF
TRBD2	-	TRBV19	TRBJ2-4	TGTGCCAGTAGTATTCAGGTAGCGGGACTCAACATTCAGTACTTC	CASSIQVAGLNIQYF
-	few	TRBV7-8	TRBJ2-7	TGTGCCAGCAGCTCCAGTCCCTTCCAGGGGCACGAGCAGTACTTC	CASSSSPFQGHEQYF